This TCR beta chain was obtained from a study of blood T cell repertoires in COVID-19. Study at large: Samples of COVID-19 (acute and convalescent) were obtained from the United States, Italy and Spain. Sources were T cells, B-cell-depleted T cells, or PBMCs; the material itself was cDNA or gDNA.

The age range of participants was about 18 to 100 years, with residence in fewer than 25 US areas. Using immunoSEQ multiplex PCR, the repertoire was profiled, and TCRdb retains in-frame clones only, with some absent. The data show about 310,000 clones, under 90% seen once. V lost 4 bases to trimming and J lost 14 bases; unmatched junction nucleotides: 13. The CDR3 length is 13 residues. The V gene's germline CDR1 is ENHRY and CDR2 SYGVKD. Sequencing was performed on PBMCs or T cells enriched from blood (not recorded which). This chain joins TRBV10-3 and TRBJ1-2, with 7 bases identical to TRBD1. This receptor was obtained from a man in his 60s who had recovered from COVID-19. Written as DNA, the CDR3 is TGTGCCATCAGTGTGGGGGACAGACAATCGAGGACCTTC. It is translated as CAISVGDRQSRTF.